One and the same sample provided the 6 T cell receptor beta chains below, sequenced in a study of blood T cell repertoires in COVID-19. Repertoires were generated with immunoSEQ multiplex PCR, while TCRdb's copy carries only in-frame clones and drops some. The top ten clones hold 5.5% to 7.5% of a sample with 200,000 to 300,000 clones, approximately 80% of them seen once. Sequenced material: peripheral blood. These receptor sequences come from a woman aged 55-70 years with active or convalescent COVID-19.

V gene TRBV3-1 (or the pseudogene TRBV3-2) combines with J gene TRBJ2-3, with D hard to call. Per germline, CDR1 LGHDT and CDR2 YNNKEL (reference sequence). The CDR3 has 12 amino acids. Trimming left V 1 base short and J 5 bases short, with 4 bases between. CDR3 protein: CASSQAIDTQYF. CDR3 sequence (DNA): TGTGCCAGCAGCCAAGCCATAGATACGCAGTATTTT.

J is TRBJ2-7 and V is TRBV7-8; a weak D match, TRBD1 (5 bases). CDR3 size: 15 residues. Trimming took 2 bases from V and 1 from J, leaving 12 bases between them. Germline lookup yields CDR1 SGHVS and CDR2 FQNEAQ. CDR3 residues: CASSLWGRASYEQYF. The CDR3, as DNA: TGTGCCAGCAGCTTATGGGGCAGGGCTTCCTACGAGCAGTACTTC.

The chain has TRBV3-1 (or the pseudogene TRBV3-2) and TRBJ2-1; 11 nucleotides align to TRBD2. The V gene's germline CDR1 is LGHDT and CDR2 YNNKEL (reference sequence). V was pared by 0 bases and J by 7 bases, with 11 bases of the junction left unmatched. This CDR3 contains 18 residues. The DNA of the CDR3 is TGTGCCAGCAGCCAAGATAGAACACTAGCGGGAGCTCTAAATGAGCAGTTCTTC. Amino acids: CASSQDRTLAGALNEQFF.

This sequence joins TRBV3-1 (or the pseudogene TRBV3-2) and TRBJ2-5; 12 bases line up with TRBD2. V dropped 3 bases and J dropped 6; count of bases not matched to a gene: 5. The CDR3 contains 15 residues. The germline V gene encodes CDR1 LGHDT and CDR2 YNNKEL (reference sequence). In DNA form, the CDR3 reads TGTGCCAGCAGCCACTCTAGCGGGGGGGCGAAGACCCAGTACTTC. This gives the protein CASSHSSGGAKTQYF.

The chain links TRBV6-6 to TRBJ1-2; 8 positions match TRBD1. This CDR3 is built from 15 residues. Germline CDR1 and CDR2: MNHNY and SVGAGI (reference sequence). With V trimmed by 4 bases and J by 6 bases, 10 bases remained unmatched. The CDR3 here is CASSFVGRTGNGYTF. The CDR3 nucleotides are TGTGCCAGCAGTTTTGTAGGAAGGACAGGGAATGGCTACACCTTC.

The chain links TRBV3-1 (or the pseudogene TRBV3-2) to TRBJ2-1; 12 bases line up with TRBD2. The CDR3 consists of 15 residues. Trimming at V came to 6 bases and at J to 5 bases, leaving 5 bases not matched to a gene. Germline V gives CDR1 LGHDT, CDR2 YNNKEL (reference sequence). The CDR3 DNA is TGTGCCAGCAGTTGGACTAGCGGGGCCGACAATGAGCAGTTCTTC. The encoded protein is CASSWTSGADNEQFF.